Below, 15 T cell receptor beta chains from the same sample are listed, as sequenced in a study of cytomegalovirus exposure and HLA in healthy donors. 13 Jbeta primers and 60 Vbeta primers were used for the PCR. The method was immunoSEQ multiplex PCR; TCRdb's version includes in-frame clones alone and lacks a portion of them. The data show around 120,000 clones, with about 72% seen just once and about 16% held by the top ten. The sequenced sample consisted of PBMCs. The receptors come from a man aged 50-59 years in good health and CMV-seropositive.

V gene TRBV5-1 combines with J gene TRBJ2-1; D is unclear. Germline CDR1 and CDR2: SGHRS and YFSETQ. CDR3 length: 15 amino acids. The V and J ends lost 7 bases and 4 bases respectively, with 18 bases between them. In nucleotides, the CDR3 is TGCGCCAGCTCTCTAACAGCCTTCCCTTACAATGAGCAGTTCTTC. Its translation is CASSLTAFPYNEQFF.

This clone is a singleton in its sample. The chain employs TRBV28 and TRBJ2-2; TRBD1 matches at 9 bases. Germline values: CDR1 MDHEN, CDR2 SYDVKM. The CDR3 has 13 amino acids. The V and J ends lost 6 bases and 5 bases, in that order; junction bases with no gene match: 1. DNA for the CDR3: TGTGCCAGCAGAGGGACAGGGACCGGGGAGCTGTTTTTT. Its protein is CASRGTGTGELFF.

This clone was counted once. The chain uses TRBV28 and TRBJ1-2; tentative D call: TRBD1 (5 bases). Trimming pared 4 bases from V and 5 bases from J, leaving 14 bases between. Germline lookup yields CDR1 MDHEN and CDR2 SYDVKM. CDR3 length equals 14 residues. DNA for the CDR3: TGTGCCAGCAGTTCGTTCCAGGGTGGGTATGGCTACACCTTC. Protein: CASSSFQGGYGYTF.

V is TRBV6-5 and J is TRBJ2-1; TRBD2 matches 8 bases. The V gene's germline CDR1 is MNHEY and CDR2 SVGAGI. The CDR3 loop spans 16 amino acids. J was trimmed by 8 bases and V by 2 bases; bases with no gene match: 11. CDR3 DNA sequence: TGTGCCAGCAGTTACCCGGTGGCGGGAGGCGAGGATGAGCAGTTCTTC. Amino acid sequence: CASSYPVAGGEDEQFF.

V usage is TRBV30 and J usage is TRBJ1-4, with TRBD1 matching 7 bases. Germline-derived CDR1 and CDR2 are GTSNPN and SVGIG (reference sequence). CDR3 size: 16 residues. The CDR3 sequence is CAPREAGTEENEKLFF. The CDR3 bases are TGTGCGCCCAGGGAGGCAGGGACAGAAGAAAATGAAAAACTGTTTTTT. Combining the CDR3 with reference TRBV30 and TRBJ1-4 gives the whole variable domain SQTIHQWPATLVQPVGSPLSLECTVEGTSNPNLYWYRQAAGRGLQLLFYSVGIGQISSEVPQNLSASRPQDRQFILSSKKLLLSDSGFYLCAPREAGTEENEKLFFGSGTQLSVL.

V is TRBV19 and J is TRBJ1-5, with 7 bases aligning to TRBD1. Germline V gene data show CDR1 as LNHDA and CDR2 as SQIVND (reference sequence). This CDR3 has 16 residues. V was clipped by 6 bases and J by 0 bases; unmatched bases: 8. Here the CDR3 DNA reads TGTGCCAGTAGAGTGACTAACAGGGGTAGCAATCAGCCCCAGCATTTT. Encoded protein: CASRVTNRGSNQPQHF.

This chain connects TRBV4-1 to TRBJ2-3, with TRBD2 identical over 10 bases. With V trimmed by 4 bases and J by 2 bases, 3 bases remained unmatched. Germline CDR1 is MGHRA and CDR2 is YSYEKL. CDR3 length equals 15 residues. The DNA for the CDR3 is TGCGCCAGCAGCCCTAGCGGGGGTTACACAGATACGCAGTATTTT. Amino acid sequence: CASSPSGGYTDTQYF.

The chain combines TRBV5-8 with TRBJ1-5; D is perhaps TRBD1 (5 bases). The CDR3 extends over 16 amino acids. Looked up from germline, CDR1 is SGHTS and CDR2 is YDEGEE. V lost 2 bases to trimming and J lost 3 bases, with 15 bases between them. CDR3 in amino acids: CASSFHRGTINQPQHF. The CDR3 nucleotides read TGTGCCAGCAGCTTTCATCGGGGGACCATCAATCAGCCCCAGCATTTT.

The chain joins TRBV7-2 to TRBJ2-2; D not certain. The CDR3 length is 14 residues. CDR1 and CDR2 (germline): SGHTA, FQGNSA. The V end lost 5 bases, the J end lost 6 bases, and 13 bases lay between the germline ends. In DNA form, the CDR3 reads TGTGCCAGCAGCCCCGTCGCGGTCGCCGGGGAGCTGTTTTTT. Its translation is CASSPVAVAGELFF.

The chain links TRBV11-2 to TRBJ1-1, with TRBD1 identical over 8 bases. The CDR3 totals 15 residues. The V gene end was trimmed by 5 bases and the J gene end by 1 base; junction bases not matched to a gene: 6. The germline V gene has CDR1 SGHAT and CDR2 FQNNGV. CDR3 nucleotide sequence: TGTGCCAGCAGCGTCACCGGGACAGGGAACACTGAAGCTTTCTTT. It encodes CASSVTGTGNTEAFF.

This chain connects TRBV5-8 to TRBJ1-4; D perhaps matches TRBD1 (5 bases). The CDR3 contains 14 residues. Per the germline V gene, CDR1 is SGHTS and CDR2 is YDEGEE. V lost 6 bases and J lost 4, with 13 bases in between. CDR3 DNA: TGTGCCAGCACCCCGTGGGGCCTTAATGAAAAACTGTTTTTT. This codes for CASTPWGLNEKLFF.

This chain joins TRBV6-1 and TRBJ2-1; D might be TRBD2 (7 bases). This CDR3 region has 16 residues. V lost 2 bases and J lost 9, with 20 bases in between. Germline CDR1 and CDR2: MNHNS and SASEGT. CDR3 sequence reads: CASSETGGISSGEQFF. CDR3 in DNA: TGTGCCAGCAGTGAAACGGGGGGCATTTCTTCTGGTGAGCAGTTCTTC.

This chain joins TRBV7-9 and TRBJ1-5; D gene unclear. The CDR3 spans 12 residues. From germline, CDR1 is SEHNR and CDR2 FQNEAQ (reference sequence). Between the trimmed V and J ends, which lost 4 bases and 3 bases, there was a span of 4 bases. The CDR3 region has the DNA TGTGCCAGCAGCTCTTTCAATCAGCCCCAGCATTTT. Its protein product is CASSSFNQPQHF. Together with reference TRBV7-9 and TRBJ1-5, the CDR3 gives the full variable domain: DTGVSQNPRHKITKRGQNVTFRCDPISEHNRLYWYRQTLGQGPEFLTYFQNEAQLEKSRLLSDRFSAERPKGSFSTLEIQRTEQGDSAMYLCASSSFNQPQHFGDGTRLSIL.

The chain carries TRBV15 and TRBJ1-1; D not resolved. Trimming stripped 0 bases from V and 0 bases from J, with 14 bases between. This CDR3 region has 17 residues. In germline, CDR1 is LNHNV, CDR2 YYDKDF (reference sequence). CDR3 sequence reads: CATSRDIGGIMNTEAFF. CDR3 nucleotides: TGTGCCACCAGCAGAGATATAGGCGGTATAATGAACACTGAAGCTTTCTTT.

This chain joins TRBV10-1 and TRBJ2-7; 10 positions agree with TRBD1. This CDR3 spans 14 amino acids. Germline V lookup: CDR1 WNHNN, CDR2 SYGVQD (reference sequence). The ends lost 3 bases at V and 5 bases at J; junction bases unmatched: 4. The CDR3 sequence is CASSEGGTGDEQYF. The CDR3 DNA is TGCGCCAGCAGTGAAGGAGGGACAGGGGACGAGCAGTACTTC.